These 26 T cell receptor beta chains came from one sample sequenced in a study of T-cell reconstitution after alpha-beta-depleted transplantation in children. Using unique molecular identifiers, the investigators prepared the TCRbeta library. Using its own MiXCR run on the PCR reads, TCRdb lists one record per CDR3 protein. The sample carries about 230,000 distinct CDR3 sequences, approximately 12% recorded once. The sample consisted of PBMCs from the stem cell graft donor, taken from the stem cell graft. The receptors shown here come from a human donor who donated a stem cell graft to a child with acute lymphoblastic leukemia.

This chain links TRBV28 with TRBJ1-1; 9 bases fit TRBD1. The CDR3 totals 15 residues. V dropped 6 bases and J dropped 5; count of bases not matched to a gene: 10. The germline V gene has CDR1 MDHEN and CDR2 SYDVKM. As DNA, the CDR3 is TGTGCCAGCAGGCCTATGGGACAGGGAGGAACTGAAGCTTTCTTT. Amino acid sequence: CASRPMGQGGTEAFF.

Only a few counts were recorded for this clonotype. This rearrangement joins TRBV19 to TRBJ2-6; D is tentatively TRBD1 or TRBD2 (5 bases each). The CDR3 sequence is 17 residues long. V lost 5 bases, J lost 0 bases, and 14 bases lay in between. Germline loops: CDR1 LNHDA, CDR2 SQIVND (reference sequence). CDR3 coding DNA: TGTGCCAGTAGTCCGGGACGCATCTTCTCTGGGGCCAACGTCCTGACTTTC. Its protein is CASSPGRIFSGANVLTF.

Ten or more counts support this clonotype. The V call is TRBV28, the J call TRBJ1-2, with D maybe TRBD1 (6 bases). CDR3 size: 14 residues. V lost 3 bases and J lost 4, with 12 bases in between. From germline, CDR1 is MDHEN and CDR2 SYDVKM. The CDR3 DNA reads as TGTGCCAGCAGTTTGGGACGGGGGGCCTATGGCTACACCTTC. It codes for CASSLGRGAYGYTF.

This clonotype was picked up a small number of times. The rearrangement uses TRBV3-1 and TRBJ2-3, with a tentative D call TRBD2 (6 bases). V shed 3 bases and J shed 0 bases, with 16 bases lying between them. Germline CDR1 is LGHDT and CDR2 is YNNKEL (reference sequence). This CDR3 has 17 amino acids. Written as DNA, the CDR3 is TGTGCCAGCAGCCACCACGTGCCTAGCGCCAGCACAGATACGCAGTATTTT. Translated, it gives CASSHHVPSASTDTQYF.

This clonotype showed up many times. V usage is TRBV20-1 and J usage is TRBJ2-2; the D gene is possibly TRBD1 (6 bases). Germline V gene lookup returns CDR1 DFQATT and CDR2 SNEGSKA (reference sequence). The CDR3 is 15 residues long. V gave up 3 bases and J gave up 7 bases, with 18 bases separating them. The CDR3 spells CSARGSQGVYGELFF. The CDR3 nucleotides read TGCAGTGCTAGGGGGTCACAGGGTGTATACGGGGAGCTGTTTTTT.

This clonotype was detected many times. The chain recombines TRBV29-1 with TRBJ2-3, with D uncertain. V dropped 6 bases and J dropped 6 bases, with 22 bases sitting between them. Germline assignment: CDR1 SQVTM and CDR2 ANQGSEA. The length of the CDR3 is 15 residues. The CDR3 nucleotides are TGCAGCGTCGAACACTACGACACGCAGGTCGATACGCAGTATTTT. Translating it yields CSVEHYDTQVDTQYF.

This clonotype appeared many times. J is TRBJ2-3 and V is TRBV7-2, with 7 bases fitting TRBD1. The CDR3 consists of 13 residues. The V gene's germline CDR1 is SGHTA and CDR2 FQGNSA. V shed 6 bases, J shed 5 bases, and the junction held 5 bases outside the gene matches. The CDR3 sequence is CASSSNRGDTQYF. CDR3 nucleotide sequence: TGTGCCAGCAGTTCGAACAGGGGAGATACGCAGTATTTT.

This clonotype appeared many times. The V gene is TRBV5-1, the J gene TRBJ2-3, with 8 bases fitting TRBD2. Germline V gene sequence: CDR1 SGHRS, CDR2 YFSETQ. The CDR3 runs 15 residues. After removal of 1 base from V and 9 bases from J, the junction contained 10 bases not matched to a gene. The CDR3 DNA is TGCGCCAGCAGCTTGTCAAGCGGGAGAGTTGTAACGCAGTATTTT. Its protein is CASSLSSGRVVTQYF.

This clonotype came up many times. The rearrangement uses TRBV27 and TRBJ2-1, with 11 bases matching TRBD2. J gave up 10 bases and V 7 bases, and 12 bases lay outside the gene matches. CDR3 length equals 15 residues. Germline assignment: CDR1 MNHEY and CDR2 SMNVEV (reference sequence). The CDR3 reads CASISLAGVPGEQFF. Written as DNA, the CDR3 is TGTGCCAGCATTTCACTAGCGGGGGTCCCGGGGGAGCAGTTCTTC.

This clonotype has a count of ten or more. The J gene is TRBJ2-1, the V gene TRBV5-1; TRBD2 matches 11 bases. V lost 4 bases to trimming and J lost 7 bases; unmatched junction nucleotides: 13. This CDR3 contains 17 residues. Germline V gene lookup returns CDR1 SGHRS and CDR2 YFSETQ. This CDR3 is CASSKDPSGRNRNEQFF. CDR3 DNA: TGCGCCAGCAGCAAGGACCCTAGCGGGAGGAACCGGAATGAGCAGTTCTTC.

This clonotype was detected ten times or more. The chain couples TRBV15 to TRBJ2-7; D unresolved. Trimming took off 0 bases at V and 2 bases at J, with 5 bases between the two ends. The CDR3 has 13 residues. Per germline, CDR1 LNHNV and CDR2 YYDKDF (reference sequence). This CDR3 is CATSREVTYEQYF. Here the CDR3 DNA reads TGTGCCACCAGCAGAGAAGTAACCTACGAGCAGTACTTC.

This clonotype was observed at least ten times. V and J are TRBV24-1 and TRBJ2-1; 7 bases agree with TRBD2. The ends lost 8 bases at V and 2 bases at J; junction bases unmatched: 5. The CDR3 is made up of 14 amino acids. Germline values: CDR1 KGHDR, CDR2 SFDVKD. CDR3 nucleotide sequence: TGTGCCACCATGTCCAGCGGGACCTACAATGAGCAGTTCTTC. It is translated as CATMSSGTYNEQFF.

This clonotype appeared many times. The chain couples TRBV7-2 to TRBJ1-6; no firm D call. The CDR3 has 17 residues. Trimming removed 3 bases at V and 9 bases at J, with 21 bases between. The germline V gene has CDR1 SGHTA and CDR2 FQGNSA. CDR3 residues: CASSFTGGGFGGSPLHF. The CDR3 DNA reads TGTGCCAGCAGCTTTACGGGAGGTGGCTTCGGAGGTTCACCCCTCCACTTT.

This clonotype was recorded at least ten times. The V and J genes are TRBV4-1 and TRBJ2-2; possible D gene TRBD2, 6 bases. V dropped 4 bases and J dropped 0 bases, with 12 bases sitting between them. CDR1 and CDR2 (germline): MGHRA, YSYEKL. The CDR3 has 16 residues. CDR3 loop: CASSPPGGTNTGELFF. In DNA form, the CDR3 reads TGCGCCAGCAGCCCACCCGGGGGTACGAACACCGGGGAGCTGTTTTTT.

This clonotype has more than one count but fewer than ten. The chain employs TRBV10-3 and TRBJ1-5; TRBD1 agrees at 12 bases. Germline V lookup: CDR1 ENHRY, CDR2 SYGVKD. This CDR3 contains 15 residues. After removal of 1 base from V and 6 bases from J, the junction contained 1 base not matched to a gene. As DNA, the CDR3 is TGTGCCATCAGTGAGTGGGACAGGGGGCTTCAGCCCCAGCATTTT. Amino acid sequence: CAISEWDRGLQPQHF.

The sample holds many counts of this clonotype. The gene calls are TRBV5-1 and TRBJ1-1, with 9 bases lining up with TRBD1. CDR1 and CDR2 (germline): SGHRS, YFSETQ. The CDR3 covers 16 residues. V dropped 0 bases and J dropped 5; count of bases not matched to a gene: 8. In DNA, the CDR3 is TGCGCCAGCAGCTTGGACAGGGGGCGGAAGAGGACTGAAGCTTTCTTT. This gives the protein CASSLDRGRKRTEAFF.

This clonotype was observed a handful of times. V usage is TRBV4-2 and J usage is TRBJ2-1, with 7 bases identical to TRBD2. Germline V lookup: CDR1 LGHNA, CDR2 YNFKEQ. The CDR3 has 14 residues. V gave up 1 base and J gave up 5 bases; unmatched junction bases: 2. CDR3 loop: CASSQGDYNNEQFF. The CDR3 DNA is TGTGCCAGCAGCCAAGGGGACTACAACAATGAGCAGTTCTTC.

This clonotype was counted at least ten times. CDR3 in amino acids: CASSAGAGSYEQYF. Written as DNA, the CDR3 is TGTGCCAGCAGCGCTGGCGCCGGCTCCTACGAGCAGTACTTC. The genes are TRBV9 and TRBJ2-7; D gene ambiguous. CDR3 size: 14 residues. The germline gives CDR1 SGDLS, CDR2 YYNGEE. V was shortened by 3 bases and J by 0 bases, with 10 bases between the two germline ends.

The chain joins TRBV12-3 or TRBV12-4 to TRBJ2-3, with D possibly TRBD1 on 5 matching bases. The ends were cut back, 4 bases at V and 5 bases at J, with 10 bases in the middle. The CDR3 totals 13 residues. Written as DNA, the CDR3 is TGTGCCAGCAGTTCCCAGGGCCTAGATACGCAGTATTTT. Translating gives CASSSQGLDTQYF.

Comments on this clonotype: A much larger clone differs from this one at a single base, so this may be a read error. The chain links TRBV28 to TRBJ2-7; no firm D call. Germline CDR1 reads MDHEN; CDR2 reads SYDVKM. The CDR3 runs to 13 residues. Trimming removed 2 bases at V and 5 bases at J, with 10 bases between. CDR3: CASSLVGTHEQYF. The CDR3 nucleotides read TGTGCCAGCAGTTTAGTCGGAACTCACGAGCAGTACTTC.

In its sample, this clonotype was seen many times. V usage is TRBV24-1 and J usage is TRBJ2-2; a weak D match, TRBD2 (6 bases). The CDR3 has 15 residues. V shed 2 bases and J shed 3 bases, with 9 bases lying between them. Germline V gene sequence: CDR1 KGHDR, CDR2 SFDVKD. The CDR3 protein is CATSDSGVHTGELFF. CDR3 bases: TGTGCCACCAGTGATTCGGGGGTACACACCGGGGAGCTGTTTTTT.

This clonotype has ten or more counts. The J gene is TRBJ2-7, the V gene TRBV7-2; possible D gene TRBD1, 6 bases. Germline V gene data show CDR1 as SGHTA and CDR2 as FQGNSA. CDR3 length: 14 amino acids. Between the trimmed V and J ends, which lost 5 bases and 5 bases, there was a span of 16 bases. The CDR3 DNA sequence: TGTGCCAGCAGCCTGGGACAATGGGCCAACGAGCAGTACTTC. This encodes CASSLGQWANEQYF.

In this sample, this clonotype turned up many times. The chain recombines TRBV5-1 with TRBJ1-6; 8 bases map to TRBD1. The CDR3 spans 15 residues. Germline assignment: CDR1 SGHRS and CDR2 YFSETQ. V lost 0 bases and J lost 5; bases outside the gene matches: 1. The CDR3 protein is CASSLGQGNNSPLHF. CDR3 DNA: TGCGCCAGCAGCTTGGGACAGGGGAATAATTCACCCCTCCACTTT.

There are many counts of this clonotype. The V call is TRBV5-1, the J call TRBJ1-5; D is undetermined. Germline CDR1 SGHRS, CDR2 YFSETQ. This CDR3 is 15 amino acids long. The ends were cut back, 1 base at V and 1 base at J, with 9 bases in the middle. As DNA, the CDR3 is TGCGCCAGCAGCTTGAACAGCGGGAGCAATCAGCCCCAGCATTTT. It translates to CASSLNSGSNQPQHF.

This clonotype was found many times. The rearrangement joins TRBV28 to TRBJ2-7, with 7 bases aligning to TRBD1. The CDR3 loop spans 15 amino acids. Germline CDR1 reads MDHEN; CDR2 reads SYDVKM. J gave up 0 bases and V 5 bases, and 7 bases lay outside the gene matches. DNA of the CDR3: TGTGCCAGCAGTCGGAGGACAGGAGGCTCCTACGAGCAGTACTTC. Translation gives CASSRRTGGSYEQYF.

This clonotype was seen at least ten times. The chain employs TRBV7-2 and TRBJ1-1; TRBD1 is a possible D gene (5 bases). V lost 3 bases, J lost 1 base, and 9 bases lay in between. Looked up from germline, CDR1 is SGHTA and CDR2 is FQGNSA. The length of the CDR3 is 14 residues. In DNA form, the CDR3 reads TGTGCCAGCAGCTTCCGGGACGGGAACACTGAAGCTTTCTTT. This gives the protein CASSFRDGNTEAFF.